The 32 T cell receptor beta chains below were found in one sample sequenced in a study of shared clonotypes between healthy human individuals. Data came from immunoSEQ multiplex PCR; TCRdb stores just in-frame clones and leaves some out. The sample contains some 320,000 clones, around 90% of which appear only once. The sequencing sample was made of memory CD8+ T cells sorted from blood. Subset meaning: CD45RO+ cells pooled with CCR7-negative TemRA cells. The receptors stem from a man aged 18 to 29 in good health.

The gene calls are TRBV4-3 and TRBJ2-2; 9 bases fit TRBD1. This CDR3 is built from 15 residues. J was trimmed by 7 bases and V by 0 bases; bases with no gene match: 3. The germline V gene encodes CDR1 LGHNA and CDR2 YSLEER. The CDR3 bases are TGCGCCAGCAGCCAAGATCGACAGGGGGGCGGGGAGCTGTTTTTT. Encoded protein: CASSQDRQGGGELFF.

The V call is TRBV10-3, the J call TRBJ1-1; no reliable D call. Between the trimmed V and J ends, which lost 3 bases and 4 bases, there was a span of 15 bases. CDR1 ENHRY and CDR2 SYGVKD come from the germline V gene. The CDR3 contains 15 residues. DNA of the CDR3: TGTGCCATCAGTGACCCCGGTTTAAGTAGCACTGAAGCTTTCTTT. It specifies CAISDPGLSSTEAFF.

In nucleotides, the CDR3 is TGTGCCAGCACCGAATCCCGGGGGTTCTCCTATAATTCACCCCTCCACTTT. Translation gives CASTESRGFSYNSPLHF. This chain links TRBV28 with TRBJ1-6; possibly TRBD1 for D (5 bases). Germline CDR1 MDHEN, CDR2 SYDVKM. Trimming cost V 7 bases and J 0 bases, with 16 bases left between them. The CDR3 runs to 17 residues. Together with reference TRBV28 and TRBJ1-6, the CDR3 gives the full variable domain: DVKVTQSSRYLVKRTGEKVFLECVQDMDHENMFWYRQDPGLGLRLIYFSYDVKMKEKGDIPEGYSVSREKKERFSLILESASTNQTSMYLCASTESRGFSYNSPLHFGNGTRLTVT.

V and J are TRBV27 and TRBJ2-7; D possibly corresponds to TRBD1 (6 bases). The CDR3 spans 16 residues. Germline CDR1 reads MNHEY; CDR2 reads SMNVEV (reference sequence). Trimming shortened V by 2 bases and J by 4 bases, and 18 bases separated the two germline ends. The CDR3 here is CASSLGPWGQKYEQYF. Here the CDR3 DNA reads TGTGCCAGCAGTTTAGGCCCCTGGGGGCAGAAATACGAGCAGTACTTC.

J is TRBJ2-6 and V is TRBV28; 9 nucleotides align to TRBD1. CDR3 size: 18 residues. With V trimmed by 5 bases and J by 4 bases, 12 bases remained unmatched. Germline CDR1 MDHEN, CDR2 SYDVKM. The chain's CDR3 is CASSPRPGTGNGANVLTF. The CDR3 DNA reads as TGTGCCAGCAGTCCACGTCCCGGGACAGGGAACGGGGCCAACGTCCTGACTTTC.

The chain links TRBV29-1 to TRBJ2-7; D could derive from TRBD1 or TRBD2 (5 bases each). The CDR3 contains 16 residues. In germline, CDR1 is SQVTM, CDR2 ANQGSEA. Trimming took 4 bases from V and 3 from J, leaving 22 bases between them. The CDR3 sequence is CSVVGLAGETGYEQYF. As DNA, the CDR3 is TGCAGCGTTGTTGGTCTAGCTGGTGAAACAGGCTACGAGCAGTACTTC.

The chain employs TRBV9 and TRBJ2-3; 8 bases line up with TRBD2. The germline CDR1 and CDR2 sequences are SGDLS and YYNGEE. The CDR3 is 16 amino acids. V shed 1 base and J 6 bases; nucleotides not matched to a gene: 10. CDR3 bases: TGTGCCAGCAGCGTAATCTCGGGGGGGCCCATCGATACGCAGTATTTT. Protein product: CASSVISGGPIDTQYF.

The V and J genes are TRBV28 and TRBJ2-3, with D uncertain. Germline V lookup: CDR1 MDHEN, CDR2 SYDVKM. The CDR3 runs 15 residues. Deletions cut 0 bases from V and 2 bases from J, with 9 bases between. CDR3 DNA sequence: TGTGCCAGCAGTTTATGGGGGTATGTCACAGATACGCAGTATTTT. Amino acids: CASSLWGYVTDTQYF.

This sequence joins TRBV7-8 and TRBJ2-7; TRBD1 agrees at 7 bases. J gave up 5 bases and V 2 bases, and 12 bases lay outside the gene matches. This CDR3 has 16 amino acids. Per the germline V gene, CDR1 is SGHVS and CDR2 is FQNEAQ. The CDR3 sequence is CASSLRKDRSIDEQYF. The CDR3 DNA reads TGTGCCAGCAGCTTAAGGAAGGACAGGAGTATCGACGAGCAGTACTTC.

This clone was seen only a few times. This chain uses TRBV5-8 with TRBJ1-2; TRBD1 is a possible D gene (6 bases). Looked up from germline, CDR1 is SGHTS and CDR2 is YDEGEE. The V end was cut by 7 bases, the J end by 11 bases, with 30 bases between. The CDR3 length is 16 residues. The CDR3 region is CASGARDTTIKRTYTF. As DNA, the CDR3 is TGTGCCAGCGGAGCCCGGGACACGACTATTAAGAGAACGTACACCTTC.

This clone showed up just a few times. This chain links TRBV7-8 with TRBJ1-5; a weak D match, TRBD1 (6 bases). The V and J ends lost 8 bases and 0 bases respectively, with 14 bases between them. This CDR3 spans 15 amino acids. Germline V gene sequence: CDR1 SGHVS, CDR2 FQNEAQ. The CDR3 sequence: CASAPGQLSNQPQHF. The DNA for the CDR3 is TGTGCCAGCGCACCCGGACAGCTTAGCAATCAGCCCCAGCATTTT.

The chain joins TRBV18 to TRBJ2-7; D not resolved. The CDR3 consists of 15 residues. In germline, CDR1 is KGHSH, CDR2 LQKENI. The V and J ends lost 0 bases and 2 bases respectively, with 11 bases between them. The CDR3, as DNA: TGTGCCAGCTCACCACCGCCAGGAGAAGCCTACGAGCAGTACTTC. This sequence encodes CASSPPPGEAYEQYF.

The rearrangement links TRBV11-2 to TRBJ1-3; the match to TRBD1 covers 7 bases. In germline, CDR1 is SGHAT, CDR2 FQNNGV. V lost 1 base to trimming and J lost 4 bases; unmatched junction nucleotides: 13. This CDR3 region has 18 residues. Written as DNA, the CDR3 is TGTGCCAGCAGCTTAGGGTTACTCCTGAGGGGGCGAGGAAACACCATATATTTT. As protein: CASSLGLLLRGRGNTIYF.

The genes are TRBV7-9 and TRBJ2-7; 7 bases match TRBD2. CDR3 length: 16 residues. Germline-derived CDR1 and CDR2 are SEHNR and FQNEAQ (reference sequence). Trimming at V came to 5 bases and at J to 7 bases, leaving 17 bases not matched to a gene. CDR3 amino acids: CASSLLAEGGLGEQYF. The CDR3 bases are TGTGCCAGCAGCCTCCTGGCAGAGGGAGGGCTTGGAGAGCAGTACTTC.

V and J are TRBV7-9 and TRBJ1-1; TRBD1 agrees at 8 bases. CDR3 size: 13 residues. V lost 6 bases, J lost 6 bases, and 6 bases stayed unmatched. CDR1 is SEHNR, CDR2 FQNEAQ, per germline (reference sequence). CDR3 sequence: CASRSTGGAEAFF. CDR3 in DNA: TGTGCCAGCAGGTCTACAGGGGGGGCTGAAGCTTTCTTT. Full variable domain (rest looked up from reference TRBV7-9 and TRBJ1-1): DTGVSQNPRHKITKRGQNVTFRCDPISEHNRLYWYRQTLGQGPEFLTYFQNEAQLEKSRLLSDRFSAERPKGSFSTLEIQRTEQGDSAMYLCASRSTGGAEAFFGQGTRLTVV.

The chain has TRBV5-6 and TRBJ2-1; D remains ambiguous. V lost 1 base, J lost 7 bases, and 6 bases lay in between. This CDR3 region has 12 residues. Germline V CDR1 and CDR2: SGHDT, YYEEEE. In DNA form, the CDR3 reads TGTGCCAGCAGCTTGCTAGGAAATGAGCAGTTCTTC. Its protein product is CASSLLGNEQFF.

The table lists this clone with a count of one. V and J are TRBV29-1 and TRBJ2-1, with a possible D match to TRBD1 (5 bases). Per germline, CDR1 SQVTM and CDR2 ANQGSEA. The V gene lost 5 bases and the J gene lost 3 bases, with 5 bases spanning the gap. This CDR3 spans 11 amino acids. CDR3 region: CSVRGYNEQFF. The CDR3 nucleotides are TGCAGCGTTAGGGGCTACAATGAGCAGTTCTTC.

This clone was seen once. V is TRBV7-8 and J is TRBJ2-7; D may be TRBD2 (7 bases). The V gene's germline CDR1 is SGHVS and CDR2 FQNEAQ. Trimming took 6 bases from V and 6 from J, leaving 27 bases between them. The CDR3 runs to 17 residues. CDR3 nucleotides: TGTGCCAGCAGACGGGGGGCGATTCTACGGACGTCCGGCGAGCAGTACTTC. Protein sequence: CASRRGAILRTSGEQYF.

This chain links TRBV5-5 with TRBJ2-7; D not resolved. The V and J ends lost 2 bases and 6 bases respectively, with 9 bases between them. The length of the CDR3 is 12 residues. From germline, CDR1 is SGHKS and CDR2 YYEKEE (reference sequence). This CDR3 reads CASSLGPAEQYF. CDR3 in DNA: TGTGCCAGCAGCTTAGGACCGGCCGAGCAGTACTTC. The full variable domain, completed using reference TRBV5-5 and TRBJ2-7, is DAGVTQSPTHLIKTRGQQVTLRCSPISGHKSVSWYQQVLGQGPQFIFQYYEKEERGRGNFPDRFSARQFPNYSSELNVNALLLGDSALYLCASSLGPAEQYFGPGTRLTVT.

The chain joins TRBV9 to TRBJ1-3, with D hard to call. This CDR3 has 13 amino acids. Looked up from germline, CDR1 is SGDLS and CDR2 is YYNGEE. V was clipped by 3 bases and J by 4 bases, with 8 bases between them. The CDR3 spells CASSDFAGNTIYF. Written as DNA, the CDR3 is TGTGCCAGCAGCGACTTTGCCGGAAACACCATATATTTT.

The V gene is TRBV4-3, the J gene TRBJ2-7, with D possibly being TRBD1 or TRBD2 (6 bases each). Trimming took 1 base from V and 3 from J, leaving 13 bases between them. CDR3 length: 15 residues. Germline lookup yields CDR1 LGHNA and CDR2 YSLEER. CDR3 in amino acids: CASSQGPGAGYEQYF. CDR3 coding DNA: TGCGCCAGCAGCCAAGGCCCGGGGGCGGGCTACGAGCAGTACTTC.

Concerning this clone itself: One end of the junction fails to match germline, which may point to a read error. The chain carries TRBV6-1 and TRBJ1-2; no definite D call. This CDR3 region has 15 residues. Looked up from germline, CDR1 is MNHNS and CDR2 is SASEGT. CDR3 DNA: TGTGTCAGCAGGCCCAAGGCGGGGAGCAACTATGGCTACACCTTC. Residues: CVSRPKAGSNYGYTF.

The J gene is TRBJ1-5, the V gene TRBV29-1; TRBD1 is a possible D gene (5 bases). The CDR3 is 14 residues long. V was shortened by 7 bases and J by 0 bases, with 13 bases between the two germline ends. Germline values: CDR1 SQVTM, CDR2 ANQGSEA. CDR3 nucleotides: TGCAGCGCCTCCGGGACGGATAGCAATCAGCCCCAGCATTTT. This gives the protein CSASGTDSNQPQHF.

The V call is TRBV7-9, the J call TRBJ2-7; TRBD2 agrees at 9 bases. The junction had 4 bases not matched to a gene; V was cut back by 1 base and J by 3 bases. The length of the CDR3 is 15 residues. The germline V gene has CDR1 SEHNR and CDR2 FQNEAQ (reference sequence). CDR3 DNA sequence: TGTGCCAGCAGCTTAGTGGCTAGCGGGAACTACGAGCAGTACTTC. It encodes CASSLVASGNYEQYF.

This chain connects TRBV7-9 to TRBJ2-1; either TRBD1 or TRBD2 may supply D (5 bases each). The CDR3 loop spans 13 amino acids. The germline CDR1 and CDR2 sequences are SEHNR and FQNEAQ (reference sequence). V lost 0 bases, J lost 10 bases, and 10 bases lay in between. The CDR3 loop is CASSLAGGGEQFF. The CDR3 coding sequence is TGTGCCAGCAGCTTAGCCGGTGGGGGAGAGCAGTTCTTC.

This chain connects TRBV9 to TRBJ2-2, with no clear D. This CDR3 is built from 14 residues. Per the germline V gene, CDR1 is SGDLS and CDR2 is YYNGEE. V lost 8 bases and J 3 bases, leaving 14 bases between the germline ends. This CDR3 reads CASRPGSDTGELFF. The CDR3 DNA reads TGTGCCAGTCGCCCCGGGTCCGACACCGGGGAGCTGTTTTTT. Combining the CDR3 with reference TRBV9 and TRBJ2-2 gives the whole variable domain DSGVTQTPKHLITATGQRVTLRCSPRSGDLSVYWYQQSLDQGLQFLIQYYNGEERAKGNILERFSAQQFPDLHSELNLSSLELGDSALYFCASRPGSDTGELFFGEGSRLTVL.

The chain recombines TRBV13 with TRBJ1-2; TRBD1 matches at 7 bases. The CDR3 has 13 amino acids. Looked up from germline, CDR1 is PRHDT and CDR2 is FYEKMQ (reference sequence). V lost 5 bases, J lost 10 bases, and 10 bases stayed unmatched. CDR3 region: CASSPDRDIVYTF. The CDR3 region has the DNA TGTGCCAGCAGCCCCGACAGGGACATTGTCTACACCTTC.

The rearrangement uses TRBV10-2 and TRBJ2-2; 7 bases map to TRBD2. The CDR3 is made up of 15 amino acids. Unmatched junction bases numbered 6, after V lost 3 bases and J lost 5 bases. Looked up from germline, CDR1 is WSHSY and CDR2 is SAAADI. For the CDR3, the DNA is TGCGCCAGCAGTGACCATGGACTAGGTACCGGGGAGCTGTTTTTT. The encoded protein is CASSDHGLGTGELFF.

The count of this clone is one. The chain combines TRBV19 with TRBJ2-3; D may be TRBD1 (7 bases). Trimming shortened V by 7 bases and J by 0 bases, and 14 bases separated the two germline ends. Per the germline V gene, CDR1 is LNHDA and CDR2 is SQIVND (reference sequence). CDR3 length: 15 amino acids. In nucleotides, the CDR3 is TGTGCCAGTAAATCGGGGGACAGCAGCACAGATACGCAGTATTTT. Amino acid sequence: CASKSGDSSTDTQYF.

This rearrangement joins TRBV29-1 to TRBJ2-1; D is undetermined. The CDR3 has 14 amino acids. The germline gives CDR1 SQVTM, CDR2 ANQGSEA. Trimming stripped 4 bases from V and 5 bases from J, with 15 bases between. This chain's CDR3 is CSVGFLWPNNEQFF. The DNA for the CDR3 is TGCAGCGTTGGGTTCTTATGGCCCAACAATGAGCAGTTCTTC.

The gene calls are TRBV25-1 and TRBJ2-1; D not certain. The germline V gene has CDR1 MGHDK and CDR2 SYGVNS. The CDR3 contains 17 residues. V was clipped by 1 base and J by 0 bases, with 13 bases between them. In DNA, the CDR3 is TGTGCCAGCAGTGAATGGGCAGACATAAGCTCCTACAATGAGCAGTTCTTC. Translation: CASSEWADISSYNEQFF.

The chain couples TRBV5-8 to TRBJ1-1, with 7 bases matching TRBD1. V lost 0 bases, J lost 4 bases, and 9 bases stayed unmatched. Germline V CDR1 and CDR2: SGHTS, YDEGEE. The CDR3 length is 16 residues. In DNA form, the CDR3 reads TGTGCCAGCAGCTTGGGACTAACAGGGGACGGCACTGAAGCTTTCTTT. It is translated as CASSLGLTGDGTEAFF.